The following is a TCR beta chain sequence with its context. In the source study's methods: Nucleated cell number was recorded as an estimate derived from reference gene primer amplification. The table came from immunoSEQ multiplex PCR; TCRdb's copy has only in-frame clones and leaves some out. That table furnishes V, J and clone size, whereas the DNA furnished D and trimming. The sample shows some 47,000 clones, roughly 86% of them seen only once. The entry originates in a study of blood T cell repertoires in COVID-19. At the level of the study: Collection of acute and convalescent COVID-19 samples took place in the United States, Italy and Spain. The analysed material was cDNA or gDNA that came from T cells, B-cell-depleted T cells, or PBMCs.

The length of the CDR3 is 17 residues. Germline CDR1 and CDR2: MDHEN and SYDVKM. V shed 5 bases, J shed 0 bases, and the junction held 6 bases outside the gene matches. J is TRBJ1-4 and V is TRBV28; 10 nucleotides match TRBD1. The sequence was collected from a woman aged 55-69 years with acute or convalescent COVID-19. Sequences were obtained from peripheral blood. The CDR3 DNA sequence: TGTGCCAGCAGTGCGGGACAGGGGTTACCAACTAATGAAAAACTGTTTTTT. Translating gives CASSAGQGLPTNEKLFF.